The 20 T cell receptor beta chains below come from one sample, sequenced in a study of blood T cell repertoires in COVID-19. Profiling relied on immunoSEQ multiplex PCR, and the TCRdb table lists in-frame clones only, not all of them. The sample lists about 210,000 clones, about 91% occurring once. Source material: peripheral blood. Every receptor here comes from a man between 18 and 35 years old with active or convalescent COVID-19.

V is TRBV5-1 and J is TRBJ1-4; TRBD1 matches at 9 bases. The V gene's germline CDR1 is SGHRS and CDR2 YFSETQ. Trimming took 0 bases from V and 0 from J; bases not matched to a gene: 3. The CDR3 loop spans 17 amino acids. The CDR3 bases are TGCGCCAGCAGCTTGGCGACAGGGGGTCCAACTAATGAAAAACTGTTTTTT. Protein product: CASSLATGGPTNEKLFF.

J is TRBJ2-7 and V is TRBV7-2; the match to TRBD2 covers 10 bases. Trimming at V came to 1 base and at J to 2 bases, leaving 11 bases not matched to a gene. Germline lookup yields CDR1 SGHTA and CDR2 FQGNSA. There are 18 residues in the CDR3. CDR3 protein: CASSLVASGSMSPYEQYF. Here the CDR3 DNA reads TGTGCCAGCAGCTTAGTGGCTAGCGGGAGTATGAGCCCCTACGAGCAGTACTTC.

CDR3 DNA: TGTGCCAGCAGCTTAAGAGCAGCTAGCGGGAGAAGAGAGACCCAGTACTTC. Translating gives CASSLRAASGRRETQYF. J is TRBJ2-5 and V is TRBV7-9; 10 bases match TRBD2. Germline V gene sequence: CDR1 SEHNR, CDR2 FQNEAQ (reference sequence). CDR3 length: 17 residues. After removal of 2 bases from V and 4 bases from J, the junction contained 10 bases not matched to a gene.

A remark on this clone: This specimen includes other DNA sequences encoding the same CDR3. The chain has TRBV28 and TRBJ1-1; tentative D call: TRBD1 (5 bases). Germline CDR1 is MDHEN and CDR2 is SYDVKM. Trimming took off 6 bases at V and 1 base at J, with 15 bases between the two ends. This CDR3 region has 15 residues. CDR3 protein: CASSSSGTGNTEAFF. DNA for the CDR3: TGTGCCAGCAGCTCCAGCGGGACGGGGAACACTGAAGCTTTCTTT.

The chain employs TRBV6-6 and TRBJ2-3; a weak D match, TRBD2 (5 bases). The CDR3 loop spans 15 amino acids. The V end lost 6 bases, the J end lost 2 bases, and 15 bases lay between the germline ends. Germline CDR1 is MNHNY and CDR2 is SVGAGI (reference sequence). The CDR3 reads CASSPQPGITDTQYF. DNA for the CDR3: TGTGCCAGCAGCCCCCAGCCGGGGATCACAGATACGCAGTATTTT.

J is TRBJ1-2 and V is TRBV28; D call uncertain. With 7 bases removed from V and 10 bases from J, the gap between germline ends came to 22 bases. Looked up from germline, CDR1 is MDHEN and CDR2 is SYDVKM. This CDR3 region has 14 residues. The CDR3 DNA is TGTGCCAGCATGGAGGTGGCAGCTTCCCCCTCCTACACCTTC. Protein product: CASMEVAASPSYTF.

The chain is built from TRBV27 and TRBJ2-5; TRBD2 agrees at 10 bases. The CDR3 runs to 16 residues. The germline gives CDR1 MNHEY, CDR2 SMNVEV (reference sequence). Trimming cost V 2 bases and J 5 bases; bases outside gene matches: 8. In nucleotides, the CDR3 is TGTGCCAGCAGTTTACGAGCGGGAGGGGTGTGGGAGACCCAGTACTTC. Residues: CASSLRAGGVWETQYF.

This rearrangement joins TRBV7-2 to TRBJ2-3; 10 positions match TRBD2. After removal of 10 bases from V and 2 bases from J, the junction contained 6 bases not matched to a gene. Per germline, CDR1 SGHTA and CDR2 FQGNSA. This CDR3 is 14 amino acids long. CDR3 residues: CATRTSGNTDTQYF. The CDR3 DNA reads as TGTGCCACAAGGACTAGCGGAAACACAGATACGCAGTATTTT.

This chain links TRBV28 with TRBJ2-7, with 8 bases aligning to TRBD1. The germline V gene encodes CDR1 MDHEN and CDR2 SYDVKM. V lost 2 bases to trimming and J lost 10 bases; unmatched junction nucleotides: 13. CDR3 length: 15 residues. The CDR3 coding sequence is TGTGCCAGCAGTTTACCCCTCGGGACAGGCGAAAATCAGTACTTC. As protein: CASSLPLGTGENQYF.

This chain joins TRBV10-3 and TRBJ1-6, with TRBD1 as a possible D gene (6 bases). The CDR3 covers 14 residues. V lost 4 bases to trimming and J lost 7 bases, with 11 bases between them. Germline CDR1 reads ENHRY; CDR2 reads SYGVKD. CDR3 amino acids: CAISAGALNSPLHF. CDR3 in DNA: TGTGCCATCAGTGCAGGGGCTCTGAATTCACCCCTCCACTTT.

The chain recombines TRBV27 with TRBJ1-6; TRBD1 matches 7 bases. The CDR3 is 15 amino acids. Trimming took 2 bases from V and 9 from J; bases not matched to a gene: 7. The germline CDR1 and CDR2 sequences are MNHEY and SMNVEV (reference sequence). The CDR3 spells CASSLGGQGVSPLHF. CDR3 nucleotide sequence: TGTGCCAGCAGTTTAGGGGGCCAGGGGGTTTCACCCCTCCACTTT.

The chain is built from TRBV14 and TRBJ2-6; D gene ambiguous. V gave up 1 base and J gave up 4 bases, with 8 bases separating them. The CDR3 contains 15 residues. Germline V gene data show CDR1 as SGHDN and CDR2 as FVKESK. The CDR3 region is CASSQGLPGANVLTF. For the CDR3, the DNA is TGTGCCAGCAGCCAAGGTCTCCCCGGGGCCAACGTCCTGACTTTC.

The rearrangement links TRBV7-7 to TRBJ2-2, with 10 bases identical to TRBD2. There are 18 residues in the CDR3. With V trimmed by 5 bases and J by 6 bases, 15 bases remained unmatched. The germline CDR1 and CDR2 sequences are SSHAT and FNYEAQ (reference sequence). CDR3: CASSRTPSGGVSAGELFF. The CDR3 coding sequence is TGTGCCAGCAGCCGCACCCCCAGCGGGGGGGTTTCGGCCGGGGAGCTGTTTTTT.

This sequence joins TRBV7-9 and TRBJ1-4, with D uncertain. The germline V gene encodes CDR1 SEHNR and CDR2 FQNEAQ (reference sequence). V lost 1 base to trimming and J lost 7 bases, with 10 bases between them. The CDR3 is 14 amino acids. The CDR3 is CASSLGAIGEKLFF. The CDR3 nucleotides read TGTGCCAGCAGCTTAGGGGCTATAGGTGAAAAACTGTTTTTT. Drawing the rest from reference TRBV7-9 and TRBJ1-4, the complete variable domain is DTGVSQNPRHKITKRGQNVTFRCDPISEHNRLYWYRQTLGQGPEFLTYFQNEAQLEKSRLLSDRFSAERPKGSFSTLEIQRTEQGDSAMYLCASSLGAIGEKLFFGSGTQLSVL.

The chain recombines TRBV2 with TRBJ2-1; D tentatively reads TRBD1 or TRBD2 (10 bases each). V shed 10 bases and J shed 4 bases, with 38 bases lying between them. Germline V gene sequence: CDR1 SNHLY, CDR2 FYNNEI. The CDR3 runs 21 residues. The CDR3 loop is CANFWGTGDEREGRAYNEQFF. The CDR3 DNA sequence: TGTGCCAACTTCTGGGGGACAGGGGACGAGCGGGAGGGCCGAGCGTACAATGAGCAGTTCTTC.

The chain couples TRBV28 to TRBJ1-5; D might be TRBD1 (5 bases). V lost 8 bases and J lost 0, with 20 bases in between. In germline, CDR1 is MDHEN, CDR2 SYDVKM. The CDR3 has 17 amino acids. The CDR3 is CASQRTRTHYSNQPQHF. CDR3 bases: TGTGCCAGCCAACGTACCCGGACACATTATAGCAATCAGCCCCAGCATTTT. Full variable domain (remainder filled in from reference TRBV28 and TRBJ1-5): DVKVTQSSRYLVKRTGEKVFLECVQDMDHENMFWYRQDPGLGLRLIYFSYDVKMKEKGDIPEGYSVSREKKERFSLILESASTNQTSMYLCASQRTRTHYSNQPQHFGDGTRLSIL.

This sequence joins TRBV7-3 and TRBJ2-7; 9 bases are a match to TRBD1. Trimming at V came to 1 base and at J to 4 bases, leaving 5 bases not matched to a gene. The CDR3 covers 15 residues. Germline V gene data show CDR1 as SGHTA and CDR2 as FQGTGA. This chain's CDR3 is CASSLSPGQGYEQYF. The CDR3 DNA follows: TGTGCCAGCAGCTTAAGCCCGGGACAGGGATACGAGCAGTACTTC.

The chain uses TRBV5-4 and TRBJ2-5; possible D gene TRBD1, 6 bases. The CDR3 covers 14 residues. The V and J ends lost 0 bases and 4 bases respectively, with 10 bases between them. CDR1 SGHNT and CDR2 YYREEE come from the germline V gene (reference sequence). CDR3 bases: TGTGCCAGCAGCTTGGCCGGCAGGGGAGAGACCCAGTACTTC. This encodes CASSLAGRGETQYF. The variable domain in full, with the rest retrieved from reference TRBV5-4 and TRBJ2-5, is ETGVTQSPTHLIKTRGQQVTLRCSSQSGHNTVSWYQQALGQGPQFIFQYYREEENGRGNFPPRFSGLQFPNYSSELNVNALELDDSALYLCASSLAGRGETQYFGPGTRLLVL.

The rearrangement uses TRBV9 and TRBJ2-1; 10 bases are shared with TRBD2. The CDR3 covers 17 residues. V shed 0 bases, J shed 1 base, and the junction held 4 bases outside the gene matches. Germline CDR1 reads SGDLS; CDR2 reads YYNGEE. CDR3 nucleotide sequence: TGTGCCAGCAGCGTAGCTGGGACTAGCGTATCCTACAATGAGCAGTTCTTC. Translating gives CASSVAGTSVSYNEQFF.

The V and J genes are TRBV7-2 and TRBJ1-4, with a possible D match to TRBD1 (5 bases). The CDR3 spans 15 residues. The V end was cut by 1 base, the J end by 8 bases, with 14 bases between. Germline assignment: CDR1 SGHTA and CDR2 FQGNSA. Here the CDR3 DNA reads TGTGCCAGCAGCTTAGTAACAGGAGGGGAGGAAAAACTGTTTTTT. Its translation is CASSLVTGGEEKLFF.